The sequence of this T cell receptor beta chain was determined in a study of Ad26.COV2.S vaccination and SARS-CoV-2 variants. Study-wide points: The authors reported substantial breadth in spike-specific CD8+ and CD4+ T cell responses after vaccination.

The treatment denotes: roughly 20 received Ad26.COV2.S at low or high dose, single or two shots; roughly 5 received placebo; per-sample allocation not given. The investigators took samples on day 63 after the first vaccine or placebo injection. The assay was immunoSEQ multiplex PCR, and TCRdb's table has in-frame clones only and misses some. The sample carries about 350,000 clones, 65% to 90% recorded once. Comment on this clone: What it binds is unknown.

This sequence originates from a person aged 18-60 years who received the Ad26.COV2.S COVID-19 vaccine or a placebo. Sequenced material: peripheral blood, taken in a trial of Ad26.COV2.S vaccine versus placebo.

CDR3: CASSLEGRLTGELFF. CDR3 in DNA: TGCGCCAGCAGCTTGGAGGGGCGCTTAACCGGGGAGCTGTTTTTT. V and J are TRBV5-1 and TRBJ2-2; D might be TRBD1 (5 bases). Trimming removed 0 bases at V and 5 bases at J, with 11 bases between. There are 15 residues in the CDR3. Germline V gives CDR1 SGHRS, CDR2 YFSETQ. Together with reference TRBV5-1 and TRBJ2-2, the CDR3 gives the full variable domain: KAGVTQTPRYLIKTRGQQVTLSCSPISGHRSVSWYQQTPGQGLQFLFEYFSETQRNKGNFPGRFSGRQFSNSRSEMNVSTLELGDSALYLCASSLEGRLTGELFFGEGSRLTVL.